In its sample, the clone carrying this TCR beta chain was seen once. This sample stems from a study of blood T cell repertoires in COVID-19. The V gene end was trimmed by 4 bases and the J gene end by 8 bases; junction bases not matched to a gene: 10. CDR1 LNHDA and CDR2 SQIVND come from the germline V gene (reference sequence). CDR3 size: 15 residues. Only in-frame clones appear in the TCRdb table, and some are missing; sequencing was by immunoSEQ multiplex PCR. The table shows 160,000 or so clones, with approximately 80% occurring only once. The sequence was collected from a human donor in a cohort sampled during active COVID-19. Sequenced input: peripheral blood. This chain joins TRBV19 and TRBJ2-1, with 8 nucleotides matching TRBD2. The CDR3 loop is CASSTHGGGRDEQFF. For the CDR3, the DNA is TGTGCCAGTAGTACTCACGGGGGGGGCCGGGATGAGCAGTTCTTC.